The T cell receptor beta chain under discussion was sequenced for a study of blood T cell repertoires in COVID-19. On the study more broadly: Spain, Italy and the United States supplied samples that represented acute and convalescent COVID-19.

J was trimmed by 1 base and V by 7 bases; bases with no gene match: 0. The CDR3 has 13 amino acids. The V gene's germline CDR1 is SQVTM and CDR2 ANQGSEA. TCRdb's table, derived via immunoSEQ multiplex PCR, lists solely in-frame clones and lacks some. Seen here are a few hundred thousand clones, approximately 90% observed once, and the top ten hold around 3.9%. The sequencing input was peripheral blood. The sequence derives from a woman aged 55-75 years with COVID-19, enrolled during active disease. J is TRBJ2-2 and V is TRBV29-1; 10 positions agree with TRBD2. CDR3 DNA: TGCAGCGCTAGCGGGGGGAACACCGGGGAGCTGTTTTTT. Protein product: CSASGGNTGELFF.